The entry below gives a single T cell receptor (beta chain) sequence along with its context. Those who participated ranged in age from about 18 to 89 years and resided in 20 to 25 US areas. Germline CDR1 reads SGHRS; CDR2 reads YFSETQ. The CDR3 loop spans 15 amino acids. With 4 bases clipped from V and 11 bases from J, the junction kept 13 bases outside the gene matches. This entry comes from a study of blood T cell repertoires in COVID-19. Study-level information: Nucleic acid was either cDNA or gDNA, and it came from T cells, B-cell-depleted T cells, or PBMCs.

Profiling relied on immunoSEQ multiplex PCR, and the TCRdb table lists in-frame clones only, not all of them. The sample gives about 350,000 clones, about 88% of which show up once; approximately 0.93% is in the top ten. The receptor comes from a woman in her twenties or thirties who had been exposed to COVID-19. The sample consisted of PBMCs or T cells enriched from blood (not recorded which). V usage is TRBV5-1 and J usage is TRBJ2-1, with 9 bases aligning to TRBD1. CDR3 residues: CASSLTAGTGTQQFF. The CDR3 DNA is TGCGCCAGCAGCCTGACAGCCGGGACAGGGACCCAGCAGTTCTTC.